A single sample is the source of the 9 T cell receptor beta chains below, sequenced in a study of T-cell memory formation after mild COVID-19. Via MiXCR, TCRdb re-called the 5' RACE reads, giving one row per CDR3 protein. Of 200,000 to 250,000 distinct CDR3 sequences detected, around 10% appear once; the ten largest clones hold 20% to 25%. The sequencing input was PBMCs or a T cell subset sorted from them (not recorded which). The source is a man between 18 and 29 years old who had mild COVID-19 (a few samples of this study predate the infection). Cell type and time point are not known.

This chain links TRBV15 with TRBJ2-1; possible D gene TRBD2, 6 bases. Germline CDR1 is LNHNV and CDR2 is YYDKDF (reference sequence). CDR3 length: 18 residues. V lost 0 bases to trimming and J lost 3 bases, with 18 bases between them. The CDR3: CATSRDFQGRGDYNEQFF. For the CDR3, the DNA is TGTGCCACCAGCAGAGACTTCCAAGGGCGGGGTGACTACAATGAGCAGTTCTTC.

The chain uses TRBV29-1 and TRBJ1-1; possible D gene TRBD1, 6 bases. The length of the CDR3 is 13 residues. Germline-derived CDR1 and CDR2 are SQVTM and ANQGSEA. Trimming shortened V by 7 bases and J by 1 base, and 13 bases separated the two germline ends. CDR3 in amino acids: CSADRQENTEAFF. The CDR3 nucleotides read TGCAGCGCTGATAGACAGGAGAACACTGAAGCTTTCTTT.

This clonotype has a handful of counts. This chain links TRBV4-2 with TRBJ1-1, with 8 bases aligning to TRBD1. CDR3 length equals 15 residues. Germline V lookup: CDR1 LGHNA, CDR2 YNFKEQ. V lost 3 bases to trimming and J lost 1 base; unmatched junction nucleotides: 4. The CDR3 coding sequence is TGTGCCAGCAGCCACGCCGGGACAGGGAACACTGAAGCTTTCTTT. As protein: CASSHAGTGNTEAFF.

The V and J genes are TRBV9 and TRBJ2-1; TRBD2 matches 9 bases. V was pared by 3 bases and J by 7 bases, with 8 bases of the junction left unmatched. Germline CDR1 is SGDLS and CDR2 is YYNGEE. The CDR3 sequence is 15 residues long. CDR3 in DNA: TGTGCCAGCAGCGGACGAGCGGGGGGCACGAATGAGCAGTTCTTC. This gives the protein CASSGRAGGTNEQFF.

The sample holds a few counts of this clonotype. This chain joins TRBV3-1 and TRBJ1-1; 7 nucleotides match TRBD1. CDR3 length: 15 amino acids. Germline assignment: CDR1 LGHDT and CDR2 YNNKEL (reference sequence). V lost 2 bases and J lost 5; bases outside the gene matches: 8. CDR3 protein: CASSQFSSRGTEAFF. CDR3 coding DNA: TGTGCCAGCAGCCAATTTTCGTCCAGGGGGACTGAAGCTTTCTTT.

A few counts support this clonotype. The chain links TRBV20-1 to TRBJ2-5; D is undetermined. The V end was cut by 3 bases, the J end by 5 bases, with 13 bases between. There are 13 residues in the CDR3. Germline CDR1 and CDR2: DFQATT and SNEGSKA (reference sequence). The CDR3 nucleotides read TGCAGTGCTAGGACGCCTCAAGGGGAGACCCAGTACTTC. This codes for CSARTPQGETQYF.

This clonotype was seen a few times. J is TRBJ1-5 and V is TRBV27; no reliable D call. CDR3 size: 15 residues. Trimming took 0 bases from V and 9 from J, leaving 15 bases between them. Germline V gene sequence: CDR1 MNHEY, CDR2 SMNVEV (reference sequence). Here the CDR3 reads CASSLSYQPPGPQHF. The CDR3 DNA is TGTGCCAGCAGTTTATCGTACCAGCCTCCGGGGCCCCAGCATTTT.

The CDR3 reads CASSYGTPLYNEQFF. The CDR3, as DNA: TGTGCCAGCAGTTACGGGACTCCCCTCTACAATGAGCAGTTCTTC. This chain links TRBV6-2 or TRBV6-3 with TRBJ2-1; D is possibly TRBD2 (6 bases). Germline CDR1 and CDR2: MNHEY and SVGEGT. The CDR3 consists of 15 residues. The V end was cut by 2 bases, the J end by 3 bases, with 11 bases between.

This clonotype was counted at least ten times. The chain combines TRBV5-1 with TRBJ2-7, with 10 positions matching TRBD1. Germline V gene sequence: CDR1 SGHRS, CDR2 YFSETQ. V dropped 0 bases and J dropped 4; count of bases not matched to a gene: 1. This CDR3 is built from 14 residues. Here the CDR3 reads CASSLGDRGYEQYF. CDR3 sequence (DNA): TGCGCCAGCAGCTTGGGGGACAGGGGTTACGAGCAGTACTTC.